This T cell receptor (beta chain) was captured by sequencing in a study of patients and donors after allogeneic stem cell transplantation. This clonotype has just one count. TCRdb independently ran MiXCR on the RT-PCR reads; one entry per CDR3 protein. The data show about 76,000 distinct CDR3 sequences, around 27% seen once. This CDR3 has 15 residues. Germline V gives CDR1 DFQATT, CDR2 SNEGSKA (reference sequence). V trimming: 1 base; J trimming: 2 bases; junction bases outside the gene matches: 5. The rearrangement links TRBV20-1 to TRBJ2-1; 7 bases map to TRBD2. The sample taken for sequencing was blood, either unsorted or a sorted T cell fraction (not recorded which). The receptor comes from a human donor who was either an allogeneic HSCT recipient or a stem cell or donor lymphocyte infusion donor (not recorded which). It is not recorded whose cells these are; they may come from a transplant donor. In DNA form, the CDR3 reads TGCAGTGCTAGAGGGGGGGGATTCCCCTACAATGAGCAGTTCTTC. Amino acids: CSARGGGFPYNEQFF.